This entry features one TCR beta chain sequence. What it recognizes is unknown. TCRdb reprocessed the reads via MiXCR and lists one record per CDR3 protein. The sample lists 450,000 to 550,000 distinct CDR3 sequences, about 39% seen once, with around 44% in the top ten. Trimming removed 8 bases at V and 0 bases at J, with 11 bases between. The CDR3 is made up of 15 amino acids. Looked up from germline, CDR1 is MNHNS and CDR2 is SASEGT. The sample comes from a study of T cell repertoires in cytomegalovirus infection. Background on the study: HLA-C-restricted CMV epitopes, recently identified, and well-studied HLA-B-restricted ones were used by the study.

The TCR comes from a human donor in good health (CMV status not recorded). Some clones in this sample may be carry-over from other donors' samples. Sequences were derived from cultured PBMCs, sampled from culture after CMV antigen stimulation. The chain employs TRBV6-1 and TRBJ1-6; weak D call: TRBD1 (5 bases). CDR3: CASDSPFSYNSPLHF. In nucleotides, the CDR3 is TGTGCCAGCGACAGCCCTTTCTCCTATAATTCACCCCTCCACTTT.